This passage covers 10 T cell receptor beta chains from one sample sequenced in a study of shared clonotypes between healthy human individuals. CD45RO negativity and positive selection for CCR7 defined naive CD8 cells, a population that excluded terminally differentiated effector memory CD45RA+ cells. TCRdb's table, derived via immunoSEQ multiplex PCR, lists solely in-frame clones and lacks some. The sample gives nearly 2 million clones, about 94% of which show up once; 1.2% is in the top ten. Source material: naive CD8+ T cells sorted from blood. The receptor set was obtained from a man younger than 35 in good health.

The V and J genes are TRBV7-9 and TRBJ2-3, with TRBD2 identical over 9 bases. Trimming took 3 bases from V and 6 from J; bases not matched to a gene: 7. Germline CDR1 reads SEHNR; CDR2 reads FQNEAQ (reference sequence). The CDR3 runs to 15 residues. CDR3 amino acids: CASSFAGGQEDTQYF. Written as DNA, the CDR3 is TGTGCCAGCAGCTTTGCGGGAGGGCAGGAGGATACGCAGTATTTT.

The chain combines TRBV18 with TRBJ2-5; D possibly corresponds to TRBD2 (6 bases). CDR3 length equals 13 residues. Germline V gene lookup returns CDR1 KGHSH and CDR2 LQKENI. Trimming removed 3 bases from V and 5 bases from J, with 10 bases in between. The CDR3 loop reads CASSPEGWETQYF. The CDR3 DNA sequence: TGTGCCAGCTCACCGGAGGGGTGGGAGACCCAGTACTTC.

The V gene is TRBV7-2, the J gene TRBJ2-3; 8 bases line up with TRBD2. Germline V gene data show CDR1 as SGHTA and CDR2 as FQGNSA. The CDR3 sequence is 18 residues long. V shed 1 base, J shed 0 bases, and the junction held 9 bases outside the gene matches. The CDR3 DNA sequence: TGTGCCAGCAGCTTAGTGGCTAGCGGGTTACCTAGCACAGATACGCAGTATTTT. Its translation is CASSLVASGLPSTDTQYF.

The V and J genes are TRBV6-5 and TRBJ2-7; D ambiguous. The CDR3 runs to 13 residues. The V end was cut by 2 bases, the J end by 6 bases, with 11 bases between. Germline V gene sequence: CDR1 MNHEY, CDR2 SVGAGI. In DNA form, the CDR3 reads TGTGCCAGCAGTTACGCCGGTTGGGGCGAGCAGTACTTC. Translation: CASSYAGWGEQYF.

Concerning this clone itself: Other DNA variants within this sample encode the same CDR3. The CDR3 DNA follows: TGTGCCAGCAGTTCAGGGTACGAGCAGTACTTC. Translated, it gives CASSSGYEQYF. This sequence joins TRBV28 and TRBJ2-7, with TRBD1 as a possible D gene (5 bases). This CDR3 is 11 amino acids long. The V gene lost 4 bases and the J gene lost 4 bases, with 5 bases spanning the gap. Per germline, CDR1 MDHEN and CDR2 SYDVKM.

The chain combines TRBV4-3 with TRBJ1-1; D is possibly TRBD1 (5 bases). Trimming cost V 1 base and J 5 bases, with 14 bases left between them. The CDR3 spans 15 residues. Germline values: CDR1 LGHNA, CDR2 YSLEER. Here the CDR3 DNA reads TGCGCCAGCAGCCAAGGGTCTGGAGGGGCGACTGAAGCTTTCTTT. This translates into CASSQGSGGATEAFF.

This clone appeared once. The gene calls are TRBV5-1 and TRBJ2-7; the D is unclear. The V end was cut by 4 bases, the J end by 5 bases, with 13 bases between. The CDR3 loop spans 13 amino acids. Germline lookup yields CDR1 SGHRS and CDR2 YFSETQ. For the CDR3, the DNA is TGCGCCAGCAGCGATCCAGGCTCGGACGAGCAGTACTTC. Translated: CASSDPGSDEQYF.

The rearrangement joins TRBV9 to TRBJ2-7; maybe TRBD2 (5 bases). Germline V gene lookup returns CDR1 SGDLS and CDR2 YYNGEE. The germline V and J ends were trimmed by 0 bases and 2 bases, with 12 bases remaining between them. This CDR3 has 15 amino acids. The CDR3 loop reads CASSVESSAPYEQYF. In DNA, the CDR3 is TGTGCCAGCAGCGTAGAAAGTAGCGCCCCCTACGAGCAGTACTTC.

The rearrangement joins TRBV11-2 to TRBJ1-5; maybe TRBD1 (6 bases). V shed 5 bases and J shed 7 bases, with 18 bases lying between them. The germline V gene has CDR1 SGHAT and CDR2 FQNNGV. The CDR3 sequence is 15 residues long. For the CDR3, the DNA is TGTGCCAGCAGCCCGGAGGGGGGAAGAGGCCAGCCCCAGCATTTT. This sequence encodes CASSPEGGRGQPQHF.

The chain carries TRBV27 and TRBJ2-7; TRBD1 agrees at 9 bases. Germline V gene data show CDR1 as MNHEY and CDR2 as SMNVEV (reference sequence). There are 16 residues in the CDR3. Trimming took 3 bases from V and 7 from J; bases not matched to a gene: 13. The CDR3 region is CASSLILGTGYREQYF. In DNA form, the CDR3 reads TGTGCCAGCAGTTTGATTTTGGGGACAGGGTATCGGGAGCAGTACTTC.